This T cell receptor beta chain was sequenced in a study of cytomegalovirus exposure and HLA in healthy donors. The primer mix had 60 Vbeta and 13 Jbeta primers. This table comes from immunoSEQ multiplex PCR, and its TCRdb copy is limited to in-frame clones, with some not included. The sample contains 150,000 to 200,000 clones, around 78% of which appear only once. Sequencing input: PBMCs. The sequence was obtained from a woman between 25 and 40 years old in good health and CMV-seropositive.

In DNA, the CDR3 is TGTGCCAGCAGTGCCCCGTTACAGGGTTTTCAAGGGGCTTTCTTT. This encodes CASSAPLQGFQGAFF. The V and J genes are TRBV28 and TRBJ1-1; tentative D call: TRBD1 (6 bases). The CDR3 contains 15 residues. The V gene's germline CDR1 is MDHEN and CDR2 SYDVKM. Trimming took off 5 bases at V and 11 bases at J, with 24 bases between the two ends.